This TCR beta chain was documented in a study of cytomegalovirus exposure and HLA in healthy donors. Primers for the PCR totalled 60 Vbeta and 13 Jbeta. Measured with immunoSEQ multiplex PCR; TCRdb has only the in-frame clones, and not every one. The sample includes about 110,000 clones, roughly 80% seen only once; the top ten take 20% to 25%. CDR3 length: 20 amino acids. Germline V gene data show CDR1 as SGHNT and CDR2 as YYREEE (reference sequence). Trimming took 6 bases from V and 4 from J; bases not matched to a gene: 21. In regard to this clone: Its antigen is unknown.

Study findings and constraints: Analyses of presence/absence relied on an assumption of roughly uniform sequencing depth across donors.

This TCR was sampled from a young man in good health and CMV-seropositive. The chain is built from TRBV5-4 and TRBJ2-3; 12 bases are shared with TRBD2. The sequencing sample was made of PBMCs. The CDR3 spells CASMLMRQSSGGAQPDTQYF. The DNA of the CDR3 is TGTGCCAGCATGTTAATGCGACAGTCTAGCGGGGGGGCCCAGCCAGATACGCAGTATTTT.